This TCR beta chain was sequenced for a study of lymphopenia after photon versus proton radiotherapy. The study, taken as a whole, reports: Only patients who died were analyzed for survival; proton advantage is unproven.

In the case of this clone: Its antigen is unknown.

Sequencing was performed with immunoSEQ multiplex PCR; in TCRdb, only in-frame clones are kept and a portion is missing. The data hold some 15,000 clones, with 82% observed a single time. Germline V gene sequence: CDR1 MGHRA, CDR2 YSYEKL. This CDR3 is 16 amino acids long. Trimming took 4 bases from V and 6 from J; bases not matched to a gene: 9. The sequence was collected from a man between 45 and 60 years old with gastric cancer. Sequenced here: peripheral blood, sampled from a patient treated with photon-based radiotherapy. The J gene is TRBJ2-1, the V gene TRBV4-1, with TRBD2 matching over 10 bases. CDR3 protein: CASSPQPAGGPNEQFF. The CDR3 nucleotides are TGCGCCAGCAGCCCCCAGCCAGCGGGGGGGCCCAATGAGCAGTTCTTC.